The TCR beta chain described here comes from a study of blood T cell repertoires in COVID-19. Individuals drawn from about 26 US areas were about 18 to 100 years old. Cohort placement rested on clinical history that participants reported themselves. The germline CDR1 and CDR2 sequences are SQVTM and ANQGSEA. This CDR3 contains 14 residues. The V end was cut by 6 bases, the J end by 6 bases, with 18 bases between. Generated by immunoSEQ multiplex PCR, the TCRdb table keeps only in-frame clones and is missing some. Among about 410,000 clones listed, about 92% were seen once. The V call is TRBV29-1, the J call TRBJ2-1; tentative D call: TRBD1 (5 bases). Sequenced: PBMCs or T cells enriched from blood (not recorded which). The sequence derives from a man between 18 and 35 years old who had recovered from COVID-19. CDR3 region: CSVRRQKRGNEQFF. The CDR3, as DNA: TGCAGCGTCCGAAGACAGAAGCGCGGCAATGAGCAGTTCTTC.